Listed below are T cell receptor beta chains from one sample, sequenced in a study of blood T cell repertoires in COVID-19. Profiled with immunoSEQ multiplex PCR; TCRdb holds only in-frame clones, not every one. Of about 260,000 clones listed, roughly 88% are singletons. The source material was PBMCs or T cells enriched from blood (not recorded which). These TCRs come from a woman between 50 and 59 years old who had recovered from COVID-19. CDR3s include the opening cysteine and the closing phenylalanine or tryptophan. Each record gives: clone size, J gene, V gene, D gene, CDR3 DNA, CDR3 protein. A D gene is named only where the DNA matches it firmly. Clone size is stated in some rows and not others, as once, few, many or a class when expanded.

NA,TRBJ2-3,TRBV28,NA,TGTGCCAGCAGTTTCTGGGGGCCGAGCACAGATACGCAGTATTTT,CASSFWGPSTDTQYF
NA,TRBJ2-6,TRBV7-9,TRBD2,TGTGCCAGCAGCTTCGACGGGAGGCTAATACGTGGGGCCAACGTCCTGACTTTC,CASSFDGRLIRGANVLTF
NA,TRBJ1-1,TRBV3-1/TRBV3-2,NA,TGTGCCAGCAGCCGGGCAGGGGAGAACACTGAAGCTTTCTTT,CASSRAGENTEAFF
NA,TRBJ1-2,TRBV18,NA,TGTGCCAGCTCACACCAGGTCGCCGAGAAATATGGCTACACCTTC,CASSHQVAEKYGYTF
NA,TRBJ1-2,TRBV30,NA,TGTGCCTGGAGTGCCAGCTACTACCATTATGGCTACACCTTC,CAWSASYYHYGYTF
NA,TRBJ2-1,TRBV18,NA,TGTGCCAGCTCACCACAGGACGGGAGTGTTAATGAGCAGTTCTTC,CASSPQDGSVNEQFF
many,TRBJ2-7,TRBV4-2,NA,TGTGCCAGCAGCCAAAGTTCAGGGAATCCCTACGAGCAGTACTTC,CASSQSSGNPYEQYF
NA,TRBJ1-4,TRBV7-2,TRBD1,TGTGCCAGCAGCTCCGGGACAGGGAACGAAAAACTGTTTTTT,CASSSGTGNEKLFF
NA,TRBJ2-7,TRBV7-6,TRBD2,TGTGCCAGCAGCCCAGGGTTTAGCGGGAGCGACGAGCAGTACTTC,CASSPGFSGSDEQYF
NA,TRBJ1-1,TRBV20-1,NA,TGCAGTGCTAGTGAGACCGGGACACCGAACACTGAAGCTTTCTTT,CSASETGTPNTEAFF
few,TRBJ1-6,TRBV30,NA,TGTGCCTGGAGTGTCCGGGTGGCCCTCCACTTT,CAWSVRVALHF
NA,TRBJ2-2,TRBV29-1,TRBD2,TGCAGCATAGCTAGCGGGGGCTCACACCGGGAGCTGTTTTTT,CSIASGGSHRELFF
NA,TRBJ1-2,TRBV6-6,TRBD1,TGTGCCAGCAGTAACGGACAGGTGTTTAACTATGGCTACACCTTC,CASSNGQVFNYGYTF
NA,TRBJ1-4,TRBV19,NA,TGTGCCAGTAGTATTCGGAGGATCGAGGTTGAAAAACTGTTTTTT,CASSIRRIEVEKLFF
NA,TRBJ2-1,TRBV4-1,NA,TGCGCCAGCAGCCAAGTACTTGGGGGGGCCGTACGCTCCTACAATGAGCAGTTCTTC,CASSQVLGGAVRSYNEQFF
few,TRBJ1-1,TRBV2,NA,TGTGCCAGCATCTCTGGGGCAGCAAACACTGAAGCTTTCTTT,CASISGAANTEAFF
once,TRBJ1-1,TRBV6-6,NA,TGTGCCAGCAGTGGCAGCGAACGGAACACTGAAGCTTTCTTT,CASSGSERNTEAFF
NA,TRBJ1-2,TRBV18,TRBD1,TGTGCCAGCTCACCCCACGACAGGGCCTATGGCTACACCTTC,CASSPHDRAYGYTF
NA,TRBJ1-3,TRBV12-3/TRBV12-4,NA,TGTGCCAGCAGTCGAGACACCATATATTTT,CASSRDTIYF
NA,TRBJ2-7,TRBV6-2/TRBV6-3,NA,TGTGCCAGCAGTTCCGCAGACAGCTCCTACGAGCAGTACTTC,CASSSADSSYEQYF
NA,TRBJ1-1,TRBV6-5,NA,TGTGCCAGCAGCCCGGGGTGGGGTAATTCTGAAGCTTTCTTT,CASSPGWGNSEAFF
NA,TRBJ1-4,TRBV30,NA,TGTGCCTGGAGTGTACGGGGGGAAAAACTGTTTTTT,CAWSVRGEKLFF
NA,TRBJ2-7,TRBV4-1,TRBD2,TGCGCCAGCAGCCAAGATGGTAGCGGGTTAGTCTACGAGCAGTACTTC,CASSQDGSGLVYEQYF
NA,TRBJ1-4,TRBV4-2,NA,TGTGCCAGCAGCCAAGTCCCCGGGGGGGGTGAAAAACTGTTTTTT,CASSQVPGGGEKLFF
once,TRBJ1-5,TRBV19,NA,TGTGCCAGTAGTCCCGATTGGGAGGGCAATCAGCCCCAGCATTTT,CASSPDWEGNQPQHF
once,TRBJ1-6,TRBV5-5,TRBD1,TGTGCCAGCAGCCCGGACAGGGGGTTTAGTAATTCACCCCTCCACTTT,CASSPDRGFSNSPLHF
NA,TRBJ1-5,TRBV6-5,NA,TGTGCCAGCAGCCTGGACAGTCTAACTAATCAGCCCCAGCATTTT,CASSLDSLTNQPQHF
NA,TRBJ1-5,TRBV27,NA,TGTGCCAGCAGATCGTCCAGTCGACAGCGTAGCAATCAGCCCCAGCATTTT,CASRSSSRQRSNQPQHF
NA,TRBJ1-1,TRBV5-5,NA,TGTGCCAGCAGCTTGGTCCTCGGGACACAGAACACTGAAGCTTTCTTT,CASSLVLGTQNTEAFF
NA,TRBJ1-4,TRBV15,TRBD1,TGTGCCACCAGCGGGGACAGGGGGCGCGAAAAACTGTTTTTT,CATSGDRGREKLFF
NA,TRBJ2-2,TRBV27,NA,TGTGCCAGCAGCATCGGGGGGAACACCGGGGAGCTGTTTTTT,CASSIGGNTGELFF
NA,TRBJ1-2,TRBV19,NA,TGTGCCAGTAGTATAGGCCCTCAGGTCCCCTATGGCTACACCTTC,CASSIGPQVPYGYTF
few,TRBJ2-7,TRBV5-1,NA,TGCGCCAGCAGCCCCGGGACTGTCTCCTACGAGCAGTACTTC,CASSPGTVSYEQYF
NA,TRBJ1-3,TRBV9,NA,TGTGCCAGCAGCGTAGGACATACCTCTGGAAACACCATATATTTT,CASSVGHTSGNTIYF
NA,TRBJ2-2,TRBV6-5,NA,TGTGCCAGCAGTCCACGAACAGGGGAGCTGTTTTTT,CASSPRTGELFF
NA,TRBJ2-3,TRBV7-9,TRBD2,TGTGCCAGCAGGACCAGTTGGCGGGAGGGAAGCACAGATACGCAGTATTTT,CASRTSWREGSTDTQYF
NA,TRBJ2-3,TRBV2,TRBD2,TGTGCCAGCGACCCTAGCCTTCTGGGGGGGAGAAGCACAGATACGCAGTATTTT,CASDPSLLGGRSTDTQYF
NA,TRBJ2-7,TRBV18,NA,TGTGCCAGCTCACCATTCCCAGATTACGAGCAGTACTTC,CASSPFPDYEQYF
NA,TRBJ1-4,TRBV7-2,TRBD1,TGTGCCAGCTCCCGACAGGGTAATGAAAAACTGTTTTTT,CASSRQGNEKLFF
once,TRBJ2-7,TRBV28,NA,TGTGCCAGCAGCCTGACAAGTACCTACGAGCAGTACTTC,CASSLTSTYEQYF
NA,TRBJ1-2,TRBV19,NA,TGTGCCAGTGTTCAAGACGGTCGGCTAGGAGTCACCTTC,CASVQDGRLGVTF
once,TRBJ2-1,TRBV15,TRBD2,TGTGCCACCAGCGCTAGCGGGACCTACAATGAGCAGTTCTTC,CATSASGTYNEQFF
NA,TRBJ1-4,TRBV12-1,NA,TGTGCCAGCAGCACCCCGGGACAGGGGAATGAAAAACTGTTTTTT,CASSTPGQGNEKLFF
NA,TRBJ2-7,TRBV28,TRBD1,TGTGCCAGCAGGAACCCGGGACAGGGGACCTCCGAGCAGTACTTC,CASRNPGQGTSEQYF
NA,TRBJ2-1,TRBV7-2,NA,TGTGCCAGCAGCTTAGCTCTGGGCTCCTACAATGGGCAGTTCTTC,CASSLALGSYNGQFF
NA,TRBJ2-7,TRBV4-3,TRBD2,TGCGCCAGCAGCCAGCGCCGGGACAGAGGGACTAGCGGGAGGGATGAGCAGTACTTC,CASSQRRDRGTSGRDEQYF
NA,TRBJ2-1,TRBV4-1,TRBD1,TGCGCCAGCAGCTTTAGGGACAGGATCCATGAGCAGTTCTTC,CASSFRDRIHEQFF